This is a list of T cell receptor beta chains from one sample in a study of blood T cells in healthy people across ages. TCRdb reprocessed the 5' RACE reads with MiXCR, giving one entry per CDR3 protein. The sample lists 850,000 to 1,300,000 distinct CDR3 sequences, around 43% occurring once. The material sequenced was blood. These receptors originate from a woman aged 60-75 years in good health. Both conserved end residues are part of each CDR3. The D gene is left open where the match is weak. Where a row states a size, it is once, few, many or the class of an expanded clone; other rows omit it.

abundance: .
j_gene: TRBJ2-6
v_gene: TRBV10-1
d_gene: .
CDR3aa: CASSEGGPGANVLTF
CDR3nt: TGCGCCAGCAGTGAGGGGGGACCTGGGGCCAACGTCCTGACTTTC

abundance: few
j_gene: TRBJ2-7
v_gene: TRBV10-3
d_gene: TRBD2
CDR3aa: CAISAAGGTISYEQYF
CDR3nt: TGTGCCATCAGTGCAGCGGGAGGGACAATCTCCTACGAGCAGTACTTC

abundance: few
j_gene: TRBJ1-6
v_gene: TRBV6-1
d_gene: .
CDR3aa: CASNEAFSYNSPLHF
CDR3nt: TGTGCCAGCAATGAGGCCTTCTCCTATAATTCACCCCTCCACTTT

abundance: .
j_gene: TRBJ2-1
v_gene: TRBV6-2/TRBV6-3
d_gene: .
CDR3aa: CASSRGQNYNEQFF
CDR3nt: TGTGCCAGCAGCCGAGGACAGAACTACAATGAGCAGTTCTTC

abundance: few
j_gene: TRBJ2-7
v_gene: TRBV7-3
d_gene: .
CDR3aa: CASSLEAISEQYF
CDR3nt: TGTGCCAGCAGCTTGGAGGCCATATCCGAGCAGTACTTC

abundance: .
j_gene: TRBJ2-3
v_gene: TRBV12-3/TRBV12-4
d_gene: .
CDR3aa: CASSISRTDTQYF
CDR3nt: TGTGCCAGCAGTATATCTAGAACAGATACGCAGTATTTT

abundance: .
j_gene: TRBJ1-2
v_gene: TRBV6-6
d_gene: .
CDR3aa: CASSFPGTENYGYTF
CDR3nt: TGTGCCAGCAGTTTCCCGGGGACTGAGAACTATGGCTACACCTTC

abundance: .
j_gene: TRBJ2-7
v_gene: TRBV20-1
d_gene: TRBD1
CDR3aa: CSANYRGQAYEQYF
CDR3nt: TGCAGTGCCAATTACAGGGGGCAGGCCTACGAGCAGTACTTC

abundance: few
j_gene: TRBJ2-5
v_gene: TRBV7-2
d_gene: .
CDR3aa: CASSSQGGGLETQYF
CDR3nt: TGTGCCAGCAGCTCCCAGGGAGGGGGCCTCGAGACCCAGTACTTC

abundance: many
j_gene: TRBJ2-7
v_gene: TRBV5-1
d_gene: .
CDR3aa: CASSLELDAPGEQYF
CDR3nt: TGCGCCAGCAGCTTGGAGCTAGATGCTCCTGGCGAGCAGTACTTC

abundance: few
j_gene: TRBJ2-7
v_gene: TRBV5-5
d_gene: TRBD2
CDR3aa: CASSWASGRVHETYEQYF
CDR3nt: TGTGCCAGCAGCTGGGCCAGCGGGAGGGTTCACGAAACCTACGAGCAGTACTTC

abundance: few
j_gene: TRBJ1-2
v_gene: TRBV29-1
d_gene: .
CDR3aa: CSVAGVDGYTF
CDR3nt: TGCAGCGTTGCAGGGGTTGATGGCTACACCTTC

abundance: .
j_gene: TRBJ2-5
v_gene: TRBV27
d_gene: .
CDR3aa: CASSFFGRNEQYF
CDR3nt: TGTGCCAGCAGTTTCTTTGGAAGAAATGAGCAGTACTTC

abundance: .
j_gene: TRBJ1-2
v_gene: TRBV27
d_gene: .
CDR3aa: CATRDILNYGYTF
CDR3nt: TGTGCCACCCGGGACATCCTAAACTATGGCTACACCTTC

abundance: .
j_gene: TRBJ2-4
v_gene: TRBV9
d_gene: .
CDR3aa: CASSAGRNTLYKQYF
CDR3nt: TGTGCCAGCAGCGCGGGAAGGAACACTCTCTACAAGCAGTACTTC

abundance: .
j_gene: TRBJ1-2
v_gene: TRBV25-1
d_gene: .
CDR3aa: CASSESLAGYGYTF
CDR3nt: TGTGCCAGCAGTGAATCCCTGGCGGGCTATGGCTACACCTTC

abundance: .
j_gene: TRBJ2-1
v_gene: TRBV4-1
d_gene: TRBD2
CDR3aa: CASSQDSGFSGTSGRAGNERFF
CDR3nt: TGCGCCAGCAGCCAAGACTCCGGATTCTCAGGGACTAGCGGGAGGGCGGGGAATGAGCGGTTCTTC

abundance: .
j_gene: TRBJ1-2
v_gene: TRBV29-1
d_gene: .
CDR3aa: CSVPLRRYGYTF
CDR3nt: TGCAGCGTGCCCCTGAGGCGCTATGGCTACACCTTC

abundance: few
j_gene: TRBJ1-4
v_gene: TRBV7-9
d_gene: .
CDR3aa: CASTPGGDEKLFF
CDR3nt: TGTGCCAGCACCCCAGGAGGGGATGAAAAACTGTTTTTT

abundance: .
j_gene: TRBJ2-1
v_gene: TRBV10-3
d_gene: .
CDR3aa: CAIRPGRAYNEQFF
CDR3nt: TGTGCCATCAGACCGGGTCGAGCGTACAATGAGCAGTTCTTC

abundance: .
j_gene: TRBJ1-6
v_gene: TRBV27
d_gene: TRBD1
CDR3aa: CASSLSTGYNSPLHF
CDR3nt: TGTGCCAGCAGTTTATCGACAGGGTACAATTCACCCCTCCACTTT

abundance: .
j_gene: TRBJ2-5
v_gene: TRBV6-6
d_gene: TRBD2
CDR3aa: CATLASRAGAGETQYF
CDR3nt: TGTGCCACTCTTGCCAGTCGGGCGGGAGCCGGAGAGACCCAGTACTTC

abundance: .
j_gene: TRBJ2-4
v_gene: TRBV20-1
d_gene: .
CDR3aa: CSAEPAADSYNEQYF
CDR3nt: TGCAGTGCCGAACCGGCGGCAGACTCCTACAATGAGCAGTACTTC

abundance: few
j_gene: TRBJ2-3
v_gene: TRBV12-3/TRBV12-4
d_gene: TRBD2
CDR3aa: CASSGTTSTDTQYF
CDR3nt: TGTGCCAGCAGCGGGACTACTAGCACAGATACGCAGTATTTT

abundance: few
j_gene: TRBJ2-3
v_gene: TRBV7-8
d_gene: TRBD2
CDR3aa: CASSPPGRVADTQYF
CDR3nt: TGTGCCAGCAGCCCCCCCGGGAGGGTGGCAGATACGCAGTATTTT

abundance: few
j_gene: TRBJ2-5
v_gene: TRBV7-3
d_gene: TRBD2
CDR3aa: CASSLGTSGPTETQYF
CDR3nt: TGTGCCAGCAGCTTAGGGACTAGCGGCCCCACCGAGACCCAGTACTTC

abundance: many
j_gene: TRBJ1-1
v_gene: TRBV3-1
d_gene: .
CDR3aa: CASSQGRTAEAFF
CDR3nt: TGTGCCAGCAGCCAAGGCAGGACCGCTGAAGCTTTCTTT